This passage covers 17 T cell receptor beta chains from one sample sequenced in a study of OX40 agonist ivuxolimab in advanced cancers. The data were produced by immunoSEQ multiplex PCR, yet TCRdb's version contains in-frame clones alone and is incomplete. The data hold tens of thousands of clones, with roughly 80% observed a single time. Sequencing used CD4+ or CD8+ T cells sorted from blood, obtained in a trial of the OX40 agonist ivuxolimab. The receptors here all came from an adult with an advanced solid tumor such as melanoma, head and neck, liver or kidney cancer.

V and J are TRBV5-1 and TRBJ2-2; no clear D. CDR1 and CDR2 (germline): SGHRS, YFSETQ. The CDR3 contains 15 residues. With 0 bases removed from V and 0 bases from J, the gap between germline ends came to 6 bases. CDR3 loop: CASSLEQSNTGELFF. As DNA, the CDR3 is TGCGCCAGCAGCTTGGAACAGTCGAACACCGGGGAGCTGTTTTTT.

V and J are TRBV25-1 and TRBJ1-2; D gene uncertain. This CDR3 is 12 amino acids long. V was clipped by 2 bases and J by 8 bases, with 9 bases between them. In germline, CDR1 is MGHDK, CDR2 SYGVNS. The CDR3 spells CASSEGLWGYTF. Written as DNA, the CDR3 is TGTGCCAGCAGTGAAGGACTCTGGGGCTACACCTTC.

The chain employs TRBV2 and TRBJ1-1; D may be TRBD1 (6 bases). CDR3 length: 15 residues. The germline V gene has CDR1 SNHLY and CDR2 FYNNEI. Trimming pared 1 base from V and 2 bases from J, leaving 11 bases between. The CDR3 region is CASSEESTGNTEAFF. CDR3 nucleotide sequence: TGTGCCAGCAGTGAAGAGTCGACAGGCAACACTGAAGCTTTCTTT.

The genes are TRBV5-6 and TRBJ1-5; TRBD1 matches 8 bases. With 1 base clipped from V and 6 bases from J, the junction kept 9 bases outside the gene matches. Looked up from germline, CDR1 is SGHDT and CDR2 is YYEEEE. There are 16 residues in the CDR3. The CDR3: CASSLNGRGLGQPQHF. As DNA, the CDR3 is TGTGCCAGCAGCTTGAATGGCAGGGGGCTGGGTCAGCCCCAGCATTTT.

This clone showed up just once. The chain carries TRBV28 and TRBJ2-7; the D gene is possibly TRBD1 (6 bases). There are 14 residues in the CDR3. Germline CDR1 reads MDHEN; CDR2 reads SYDVKM. V shed 7 bases and J shed 7 bases, with 20 bases lying between them. DNA for the CDR3: TGTGCCAGCACCCCCGGACAGTTTAGAAGGGAGCAGTACTTC. As protein: CASTPGQFRREQYF.

This chain joins TRBV12-5 and TRBJ2-3, with 9 bases aligning to TRBD2. The CDR3 sequence is 20 residues long. Looked up from germline, CDR1 is LGHNT and CDR2 is FRNRAP. V trimming: 0 bases; J trimming: 5 bases; junction bases outside the gene matches: 18. Here the CDR3 reads CASGLVRGGGGAKILDTQYF. CDR3 coding DNA: TGTGCTAGTGGTTTGGTACGTGGGGGCGGGGGGGCAAAAATACTAGATACGCAGTATTTT.

The DNA of the CDR3 is TGCGCCAGCAGCTTAGACGCCTCAGGGGGCGCAGGCTTGAGTGGCTACACCTTC. This sequence encodes CASSLDASGGAGLSGYTF. The chain recombines TRBV5-1 with TRBJ1-2, with 8 bases matching TRBD1. J gave up 7 bases and V 2 bases, and 19 bases lay outside the gene matches. This CDR3 is 18 amino acids long. Per the germline V gene, CDR1 is SGHRS and CDR2 is YFSETQ. The whole variable domain, filled in from reference TRBV5-1 and TRBJ1-2, reads KAGVTQTPRYLIKTRGQQVTLSCSPISGHRSVSWYQQTPGQGLQFLFEYFSETQRNKGNFPGRFSGRQFSNSRSEMNVSTLELGDSALYLCASSLDASGGAGLSGYTFGSGTRLTVV.

The V and J genes are TRBV5-1 and TRBJ1-1; no clear D. The CDR3 spans 14 residues. Trimming shortened V by 4 bases and J by 4 bases, and 14 bases separated the two germline ends. CDR1 SGHRS and CDR2 YFSETQ come from the germline V gene. The CDR3 protein is CASSLDRPGTEAFF. The CDR3 DNA is TGCGCCAGCAGCCTCGACCGCCCGGGCACTGAAGCTTTCTTT.

V and J are TRBV6-4 and TRBJ2-5; D is ambiguous. The CDR3 loop spans 11 amino acids. Germline CDR1 MRHNA, CDR2 SNTAGT. Trimming took 9 bases from V and 3 from J, leaving 8 bases between them. Here the CDR3 reads CASFHKETQYF. CDR3 nucleotides: TGTGCCAGTTTCCATAAAGAGACCCAGTACTTC.

This clone was found a few times. V gene TRBV30 combines with J gene TRBJ1-1; D ambiguous. The CDR3 runs 14 residues. Trimming stripped 3 bases from V and 5 bases from J, with 16 bases between. CDR1 is GTSNPN, CDR2 SVGIG, per germline (reference sequence). The CDR3 loop is CAWSHGSTGTEAFF. CDR3 nucleotide sequence: TGTGCCTGGAGCCATGGGTCCACGGGAACTGAAGCTTTCTTT. The full variable domain, completed using reference TRBV30 and TRBJ1-1, is SQTIHQWPATLVQPVGSPLSLECTVEGTSNPNLYWYRQAAGRGLQLLFYSVGIGQISSEVPQNLSASRPQDRQFILSSKKLLLSDSGFYLCAWSHGSTGTEAFFGQGTRLTVV.

The chain recombines TRBV7-7 with TRBJ2-5; the match to TRBD1 covers 10 bases. This CDR3 contains 15 residues. The junction had 3 bases not matched to a gene; V was cut back by 1 base and J by 4 bases. CDR1 SSHAT and CDR2 FNYEAQ come from the germline V gene (reference sequence). The CDR3 nucleotides are TGTGCCAGCAGCTTAGTGCGGACAGGGGGAGAGACCCAGTACTTC. Its translation: CASSLVRTGGETQYF.

The genes are TRBV10-2 and TRBJ2-5, with a possible D match to TRBD1 (6 bases). Germline lookup yields CDR1 WSHSY and CDR2 SAAADI. The CDR3 spans 15 residues. V was pared by 6 bases and J by 3 bases, with 17 bases between. The CDR3 nucleotides read TGCGCCAGCAGGCACAGGGTGGTGGGGGAAGAGACCCAGTACTTC. It yields the protein CASRHRVVGEETQYF.

The CDR3 reads CASSLSGTGSYGYTF. The CDR3 DNA reads TGCGCCAGCAGCTTATCCGGGACAGGGAGCTATGGCTACACCTTC. The V and J genes are TRBV5-1 and TRBJ1-2, with 9 bases identical to TRBD1. V trimming: 2 bases; J trimming: 4 bases; junction bases outside the gene matches: 6. In germline, CDR1 is SGHRS, CDR2 YFSETQ. This CDR3 is 15 amino acids long.

The chain employs TRBV4-3 and TRBJ1-4; 8 nucleotides match TRBD1. The CDR3 is 19 amino acids. V was clipped by 0 bases and J by 1 base; unmatched bases: 10. The germline V gene has CDR1 LGHNA and CDR2 YSLEER. CDR3 sequence: CASSQDLLTGVRTNEKLFF. The DNA of the CDR3 is TGCGCCAGCAGCCAAGATCTGTTGACAGGGGTGAGAACTAATGAAAAACTGTTTTTT.

The chain links TRBV6-5 to TRBJ2-3, with 8 bases lining up with TRBD1. V shed 6 bases and J 2 bases; nucleotides not matched to a gene: 7. The CDR3 extends over 15 amino acids. CDR1 is MNHEY and CDR2 is SVGAGI in the germline V gene. The CDR3 sequence: CASRRGQGTTDTQYF. DNA for the CDR3: TGTGCCAGCAGAAGAGGACAGGGAACCACAGATACGCAGTATTTT.

The gene calls are TRBV14 and TRBJ2-7, with D tentatively TRBD1 (6 bases). CDR1 is SGHDN, CDR2 FVKESK, per germline. There are 16 residues in the CDR3. Trimming cost V 2 bases and J 0 bases, with 14 bases left between them. The chain's CDR3 is CASSQTDRSLSYEQYV. The CDR3 DNA is TGTGCCAGCAGCCAAACGGACAGAAGCCTCTCCTACGAGCAGTACGTC.

The V gene is TRBV11-3, the J gene TRBJ1-1, with no clear D. CDR1 is SGHNT, CDR2 YENEEA, per germline. The CDR3 totals 11 residues. Trimming took off 6 bases at V and 5 bases at J, with 7 bases between the two ends. This CDR3 is CASSPGTEAFF. CDR3 nucleotides: TGTGCCAGCAGTCCGGGAACTGAAGCTTTCTTT. Supplemented by reference TRBV11-3 and TRBJ1-1, the full variable domain reads EAGVVQSPRYKIIEKKQPVAFWCNPISGHNTLYWYLQNLGQGPELLIRYENEEAVDDSQLPKDRFSAERLKGVDSTLKIQPAELGDSAVYLCASSPGTEAFFGQGTRLTVV.